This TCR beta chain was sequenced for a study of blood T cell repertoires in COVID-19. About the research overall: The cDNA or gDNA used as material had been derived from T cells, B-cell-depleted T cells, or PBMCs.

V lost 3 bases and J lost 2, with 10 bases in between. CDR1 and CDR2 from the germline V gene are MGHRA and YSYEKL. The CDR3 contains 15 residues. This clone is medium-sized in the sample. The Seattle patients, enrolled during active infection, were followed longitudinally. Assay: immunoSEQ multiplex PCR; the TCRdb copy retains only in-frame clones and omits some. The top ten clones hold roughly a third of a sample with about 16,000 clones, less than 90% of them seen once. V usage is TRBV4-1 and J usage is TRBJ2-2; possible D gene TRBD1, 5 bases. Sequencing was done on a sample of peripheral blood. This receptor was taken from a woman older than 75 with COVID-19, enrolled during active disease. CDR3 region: CASSQQGRNTGELFF. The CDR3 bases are TGCGCCAGCAGCCAGCAGGGCCGTAACACCGGGGAGCTGTTTTTT.